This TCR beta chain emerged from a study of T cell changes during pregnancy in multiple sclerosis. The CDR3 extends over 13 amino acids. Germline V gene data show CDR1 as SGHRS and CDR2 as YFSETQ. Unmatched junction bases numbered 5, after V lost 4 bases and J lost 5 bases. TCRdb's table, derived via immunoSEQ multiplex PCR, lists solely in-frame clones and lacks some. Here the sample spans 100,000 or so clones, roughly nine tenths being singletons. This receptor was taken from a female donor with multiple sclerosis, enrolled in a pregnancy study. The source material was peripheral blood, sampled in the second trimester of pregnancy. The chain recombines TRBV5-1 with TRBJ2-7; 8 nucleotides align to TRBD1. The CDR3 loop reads CASSTDRVHEQYF. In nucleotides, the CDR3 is TGCGCCAGCAGCACGGACAGGGTCCACGAGCAGTACTTC.